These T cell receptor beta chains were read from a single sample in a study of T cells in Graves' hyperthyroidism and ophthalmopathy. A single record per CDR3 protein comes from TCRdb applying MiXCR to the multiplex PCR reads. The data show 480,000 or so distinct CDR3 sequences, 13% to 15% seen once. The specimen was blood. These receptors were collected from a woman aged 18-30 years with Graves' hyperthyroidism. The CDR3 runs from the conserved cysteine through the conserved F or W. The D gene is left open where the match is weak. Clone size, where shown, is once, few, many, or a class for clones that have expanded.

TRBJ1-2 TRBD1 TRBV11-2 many CASSWDRTGGYTF TGTGCCAGCAGCTGGGACAGGACTGGTGGCTACACCTTC
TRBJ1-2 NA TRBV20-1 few CSARARGAYGYTF TGCAGTGCTAGAGCCCGGGGGGCTTATGGCTACACCTTC
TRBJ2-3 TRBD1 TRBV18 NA CASSQRTGLGTDTQYF TGTGCCAGCTCACAACGGACAGGGCTTGGAACAGATACGCAGTATTTT
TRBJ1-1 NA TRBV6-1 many CASRSGGMNTEAFF TGTGCCAGCAGGAGTGGGGGCATGAACACTGAAGCTTTCTTT
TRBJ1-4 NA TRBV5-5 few CASVLNEKLFF TGTGCCAGCGTCCTTAATGAAAAACTGTTTTTT
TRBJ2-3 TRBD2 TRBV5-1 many CASRSGLAASTDTQYF TGCGCCAGCAGATCGGGACTAGCGGCTAGCACAGATACGCAGTATTTT
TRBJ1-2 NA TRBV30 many CAWSDAPGTDYGYTF TGTGCCTGGAGTGACGCACCCGGGACTGACTATGGCTACACCTTC
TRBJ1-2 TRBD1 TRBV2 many CASRGQGAYYGYTF TGTGCCAGCAGGGGACAGGGGGCTTACTATGGCTACACCTTC
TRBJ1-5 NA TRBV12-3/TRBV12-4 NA CASSSFGGGSNQPQHF TGTGCCAGCAGTTCCTTCGGGGGAGGTAGCAATCAGCCCCAGCATTTT
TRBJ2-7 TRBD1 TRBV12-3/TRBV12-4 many CASSFGTGGNEQYF TGTGCCAGCAGTTTTGGGACAGGGGGTAACGAGCAGTACTTC
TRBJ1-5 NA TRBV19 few CATYDSSNQPQHF TGTGCCACCTATGACAGTTCTAATCAGCCCCAGCATTTT
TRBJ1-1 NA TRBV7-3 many CASSLQVNTEAFF TGTGCCAGCAGCTTACAGGTCAACACTGAAGCTTTCTTT
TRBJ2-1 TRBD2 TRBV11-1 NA CASSWGTSGSGEQFF TGTGCCAGCAGCTGGGGGACTAGCGGGAGCGGTGAGCAGTTCTTC
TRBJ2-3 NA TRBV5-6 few CASSWDFLPPTDTQYF TGTGCCAGCAGCTGGGACTTCCTTCCTCCCACAGATACGCAGTATTTT
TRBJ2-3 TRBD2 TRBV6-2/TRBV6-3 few CASNPGLVSTDTQYF TGTGCCAGCAACCCGGGACTAGTTAGCACAGATACGCAGTATTTT
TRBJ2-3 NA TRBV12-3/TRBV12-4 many CASRGTDTQYF TGTGCCTCCAGGGGCACAGATACGCAGTATTTT
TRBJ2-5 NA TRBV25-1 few CASSPPDRVRETQYF TGTGCCAGCAGCCCTCCGGACCGGGTTAGGGAGACCCAGTACTTC
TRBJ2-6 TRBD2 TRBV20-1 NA CSARDWVPLWREVTGANVLTF TGCAGTGCTAGAGATTGGGTGCCCTTGTGGCGGGAGGTAACTGGGGCCAACGTCCTGACTTTC
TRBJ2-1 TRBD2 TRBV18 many CASSWPAGGTYNEQFF TGTGCCAGCTCGTGGCCAGCGGGAGGAACATACAATGAGCAGTTCTTC
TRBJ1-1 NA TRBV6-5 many CASSYSSGRLGTEAFF TGTGCCAGCAGTTACTCGAGTGGGCGACTGGGCACTGAAGCTTTCTTT
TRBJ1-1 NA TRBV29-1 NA CSVEGTLRAEAFF TGCAGCGTTGAAGGAACCCTACGGGCTGAAGCTTTCTTT
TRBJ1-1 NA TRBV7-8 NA CASSLVRITEAFF TGTGCCAGCAGCTTAGTCAGAATCACTGAAGCTTTCTTT
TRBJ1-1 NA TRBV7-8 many CASSLGKVNTEAFF TGTGCCAGCAGCTTGGGAAAGGTGAACACTGAAGCTTTCTTT
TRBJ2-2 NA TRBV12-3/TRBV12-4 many CASRGEVHGELFF TGTGCCAGCAGGGGGGAAGTTCACGGGGAGCTGTTTTTT
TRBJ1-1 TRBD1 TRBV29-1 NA CSVHQGAYTEAFF TGCAGCGTCCACCAGGGGGCCTACACTGAAGCTTTCTTT
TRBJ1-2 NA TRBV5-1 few CASSFYLGYGYTF TGCGCCAGCAGCTTCTACCTGGGGTATGGCTACACCTTC
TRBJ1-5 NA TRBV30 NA CAWSTPLYTLRDQPQHF TGTGCCTGGAGTACTCCTCTTTATACTCTCCGGGATCAGCCCCAGCATTTT
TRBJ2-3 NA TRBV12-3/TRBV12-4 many CASSFTADTQYF TGTGCCAGCAGCTTTACAGCAGATACGCAGTATTTT
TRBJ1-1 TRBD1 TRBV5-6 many CASSLLQGYTEAFF TGTGCCAGCAGCTTGTTACAGGGGTACACTGAAGCTTTCTTT
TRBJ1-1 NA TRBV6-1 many CASRTHLNTEAFF TGTGCCAGCAGGACACACCTAAACACTGAAGCTTTCTTT
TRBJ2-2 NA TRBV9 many CASSVSVLGSGELFF TGTGCCAGCAGCGTTAGTGTGCTGGGGTCCGGGGAGCTGTTTTTT
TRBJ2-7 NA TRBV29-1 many CSARPGTRSEQYF TGCAGCGCCCGGCCGGGGACAAGGAGCGAGCAGTACTTC
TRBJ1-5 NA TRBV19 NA CASMGGLGQPQHF TGTGCCAGTATGGGGGGGCTCGGTCAGCCCCAGCATTTT
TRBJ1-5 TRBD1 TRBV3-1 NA CASSQGDREGQPQHF TGTGCCAGCAGCCAGGGGGACAGGGAGGGTCAGCCCCAGCATTTT
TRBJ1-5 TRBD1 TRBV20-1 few CSARTGGNQPQHF TGCAGTGCTAGGACAGGGGGGAATCAGCCCCAGCATTTT
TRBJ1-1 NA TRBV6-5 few CASSYSAGQNTEAFF TGTGCCAGCAGTTACTCGGCAGGACAGAACACTGAAGCTTTCTTT
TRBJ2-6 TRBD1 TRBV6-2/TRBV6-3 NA CASSYSRDRGSGANVLTF TGTGCCAGCAGTTACTCGCGGGACAGGGGAAGTGGGGCCAACGTCCTGACTTTC
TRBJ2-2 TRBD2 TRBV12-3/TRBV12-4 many CASAWREGGELFF TGTGCCAGCGCGTGGCGGGAGGGCGGGGAGCTGTTTTTT
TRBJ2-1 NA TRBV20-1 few CSARISGRNNEQFF TGCAGTGCTAGAATTAGCGGAAGAAACAATGAGCAGTTCTTC
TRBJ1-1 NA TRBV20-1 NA CSARRPGSGTEAFF TGCAGTGCTAGAAGGCCGGGATCGGGGACTGAAGCTTTCTTT
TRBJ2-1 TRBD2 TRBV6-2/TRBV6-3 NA CASTRTSGLDEQFF TGTGCCAGCACAAGAACTAGCGGGCTGGATGAGCAGTTCTTC
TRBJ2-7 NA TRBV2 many CASAVGRGSYEQYF TGTGCCAGCGCGGTCGGGCGGGGCTCCTACGAGCAGTACTTC
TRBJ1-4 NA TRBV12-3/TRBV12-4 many CATSVDRRNEKLFF TGTGCCACCTCCGTTGACAGGAGAAATGAAAAACTGTTTTTT
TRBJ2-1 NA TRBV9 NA CASSARDGGYNEQFF TGTGCCAGCAGCGCTCGTGACGGAGGCTACAATGAGCAGTTCTTC